The source of this T cell receptor (beta chain) is a study of shared clonotypes between healthy human individuals. Overall study findings and caveats: Generally, naive subsets came out with larger estimated richness than memory subsets.

In the case of this clone: Its cognate antigen is unknown.

In the original analysis: Filtering differed for immunoSEQ, which gave only junction sequences without quality scores. Assay: immunoSEQ multiplex PCR; the TCRdb copy retains only in-frame clones and omits some. Clone size and the V and J calls come from that table; the DNA yielded D and trimming. The table has roughly 2.5 million clones, more than 80% seen once. Trimming removed 7 bases from V and 0 bases from J; junction bases left unmatched: 5. The CDR3 runs 15 residues. CDR1 is MNHEY, CDR2 SMNVEV, per germline (reference sequence). The TCR was taken from a man younger than 35 in good health. This chain joins TRBV27 and TRBJ1-4; 7 nucleotides line up with TRBD1. The sequenced material came from naive CD4+ T cells sorted from blood. Described subset: CD45RA+ positively selected. The DNA for the CDR3 is TGTGCCAGCAAGGTCAGGGGGTCAACTAATGAAAAACTGTTTTTT. Amino acid sequence: CASKVRGSTNEKLFF.